The 22 T cell receptor beta chains in this list originate from one sample, sequenced in a study of shared clonotypes between healthy human individuals. Profiling relied on immunoSEQ multiplex PCR, and the TCRdb table lists in-frame clones only, not all of them. The table records over 1.5 million clones, about 98% of them present only once. The sequenced material came from naive CD4+ T cells sorted from blood. The subset here: CD45RA+ positively selected. The receptors shown here come from a man aged 25 to 40 in good health.

The chain recombines TRBV7-3 with TRBJ2-1; D uncertain. This CDR3 has 13 amino acids. V shed 2 bases and J shed 7 bases, with 9 bases lying between them. In germline, CDR1 is SGHTA, CDR2 FQGTGA. The DNA for the CDR3 is TGTGCCAGCAGCTTAGGGTCGAGGAATGAGCAGTTCTTC. Its translation: CASSLGSRNEQFF.

About this clone: Other DNA sequences in this sample translate to the same CDR3. This chain connects TRBV5-1 to TRBJ2-7; D may correspond to TRBD1 or TRBD2 (6 bases each). This CDR3 spans 14 amino acids. Germline V CDR1 and CDR2: SGHRS, YFSETQ. The germline V and J ends were trimmed by 4 bases and 1 base, with 12 bases remaining between them. The CDR3 is CASSLEGDSYEQYF. The CDR3 DNA reads as TGCGCCAGCAGCCTGGAGGGGGATTCCTACGAGCAGTACTTC. The variable domain in full, completed from reference TRBV5-1 and TRBJ2-7, reads KAGVTQTPRYLIKTRGQQVTLSCSPISGHRSVSWYQQTPGQGLQFLFEYFSETQRNKGNFPGRFSGRQFSNSRSEMNVSTLELGDSALYLCASSLEGDSYEQYFGPGTRLTVT.

Points on this clone: Other DNA sequences of this sample code for an identical CDR3. The chain has TRBV18 and TRBJ2-7, with D unresolved. In germline, CDR1 is KGHSH, CDR2 LQKENI. The V and J ends lost 3 bases and 4 bases respectively, with 7 bases between them. CDR3 length: 12 residues. This CDR3 is CASSPLPYEQYF. The CDR3 region has the DNA TGTGCCAGCTCACCTCTACCTTACGAGCAGTACTTC.

This chain connects TRBV10-3 to TRBJ2-1; 7 nucleotides align to TRBD1. The CDR3 is 16 amino acids. V lost 4 bases to trimming and J lost 4 bases; unmatched junction nucleotides: 10. Germline V gene lookup returns CDR1 ENHRY and CDR2 SYGVKD. The CDR3 DNA sequence: TGTGCCATCAGTGCCATTACTGGGACAGTTTACAATGAGCAGTTCTTC. Translated: CAISAITGTVYNEQFF.

The chain has TRBV19 and TRBJ2-6, with D uncertain. The V end was cut by 3 bases, the J end by 1 base, with 7 bases between. There are 15 residues in the CDR3. Germline V gene data show CDR1 as LNHDA and CDR2 as SQIVND (reference sequence). CDR3 bases: TGTGCCAGTAGTATCGAGCCTTCTGGGGCCAACGTCCTGACTTTC. Translation: CASSIEPSGANVLTF.

The rearrangement links TRBV21-1 to TRBJ2-7; the table gives TRBD2 as D, unverified against the DNA. TRBV21-1 is listed as a pseudogene. The CDR3 loop spans 15 amino acids. The CDR3 DNA is TGTGCCAGCATGGGGGGTACCGGGACTAGCTACGAGCAGTACTTC. Encoded protein: CASMGGTGTSYEQYF.

The V and J genes are TRBV28 and TRBJ2-1; no reliable D call. The germline V gene encodes CDR1 MDHEN and CDR2 SYDVKM. Trimming took 5 bases from V and 11 from J, leaving 16 bases between them. The CDR3 has 13 amino acids. This chain's CDR3 is CASSSLRLSKQFF. The CDR3 nucleotides read TGTGCCAGCAGTAGCCTGAGGCTGTCTAAGCAGTTCTTC.

This chain links TRBV5-1 with TRBJ2-1, with 14 bases lining up with TRBD2. The CDR3 contains 18 residues. Germline CDR1 SGHRS, CDR2 YFSETQ. V lost 6 bases to trimming and J lost 6 bases; unmatched junction nucleotides: 14. CDR3 region: CASTRIPRLAGGINEQFF. The CDR3 DNA is TGCGCCAGCACCCGCATCCCCCGACTAGCGGGAGGGATCAATGAGCAGTTCTTC.

Written as DNA, the CDR3 is TGTGCCAGCAGTGTGAGAAGGTACGAGCAGTACTTC. Amino acid sequence: CASSVRRYEQYF. The rearrangement uses TRBV2 and TRBJ2-7; D remains unclear. The CDR3 sequence is 12 residues long. Deletions cut 4 bases from V and 4 bases from J, with 8 bases between. Germline assignment: CDR1 SNHLY and CDR2 FYNNEI. The full variable domain, in which reference TRBV2 and TRBJ2-7 provide the parts outside the CDR3, is EPEVTQTPSHQVTQMGQEVILRCVPISNHLYFYWYRQILGQKVEFLVSFYNNEISEKSEIFDDQFSVERPDGSNFTLKIRSTKLEDSAMYFCASSVRRYEQYFGPGTRLTVT.

This clone was seen only once. Other DNA sequences from this sample encode an identical CDR3 as well. The rearrangement joins TRBV9 to TRBJ2-2, with 8 bases lining up with TRBD1. With V trimmed by 4 bases and J by 0 bases, 2 bases remained unmatched. The CDR3 has 15 residues. CDR1 is SGDLS and CDR2 is YYNGEE in the germline V gene. DNA of the CDR3: TGTGCCAGCAGCATACAGGGGGCGAACACCGGGGAGCTGTTTTTT. Amino acids: CASSIQGANTGELFF.

V and J are TRBV27 and TRBJ2-3; 8 positions match TRBD2. The CDR3 is made up of 16 amino acids. Germline CDR1 MNHEY, CDR2 SMNVEV (reference sequence). The V segment lost 4 bases and the J segment 5 bases; nucleotides outside the gene matches: 11. CDR3: CASSYGLAAGEDTQYF. For the CDR3, the DNA is TGTGCCAGCAGTTACGGACTAGCTGCGGGAGAAGATACGCAGTATTTT.

CDR3 DNA: TGCGCCAGCAGCACGCAGCAACAGGGCTCCTACAATGAGCAGTTCTTC. Its translation: CASSTQQQGSYNEQFF. This chain uses TRBV5-1 with TRBJ2-1, with a weak D call TRBD1 (6 bases). This CDR3 has 16 amino acids. Germline loops: CDR1 SGHRS, CDR2 YFSETQ. V dropped 4 bases and J dropped 0 bases, with 14 bases sitting between them.

The V gene is TRBV5-4, the J gene TRBJ2-2; D remains ambiguous. The CDR3 runs to 16 residues. Germline V gives CDR1 SGHNT, CDR2 YYREEE (reference sequence). Trimming removed 2 bases at V and 2 bases at J, with 13 bases between. CDR3 sequence reads: CASSLLLIPNTGELFF. The CDR3 DNA follows: TGTGCCAGCAGCTTATTACTGATCCCCAACACCGGGGAGCTGTTTTTT.

The V gene is TRBV2, the J gene TRBJ2-3; the match to TRBD1 covers 7 bases. CDR3 size: 16 residues. CDR1 is SNHLY and CDR2 is FYNNEI in the germline V gene. V lost 6 bases and J lost 1; bases outside the gene matches: 10. The CDR3 sequence: CASSTLQGFGTDTQYF. CDR3 sequence (DNA): TGTGCCAGCAGCACTCTACAGGGGTTTGGCACAGATACGCAGTATTTT. Combining the CDR3 with reference TRBV2 and TRBJ2-3 gives the whole variable domain EPEVTQTPSHQVTQMGQEVILRCVPISNHLYFYWYRQILGQKVEFLVSFYNNEISEKSEIFDDQFSVERPDGSNFTLKIRSTKLEDSAMYFCASSTLQGFGTDTQYFGPGTRLTVL.

This chain uses TRBV6-4 with TRBJ2-1, with 8 bases identical to TRBD1. The CDR3 runs 16 residues. Germline values: CDR1 MRHNA, CDR2 SNTAGT. Trimming cost V 2 bases and J 1 base; bases outside gene matches: 4. This chain's CDR3 is CASSDTDRGSYNEQFF. The CDR3 region has the DNA TGTGCCAGCAGTGACACCGACAGGGGATCCTACAATGAGCAGTTCTTC.

This rearrangement joins TRBV5-1 to TRBJ2-1, with TRBD1 as a possible D gene (5 bases). The V gene's germline CDR1 is SGHRS and CDR2 YFSETQ. The CDR3 contains 16 residues. Trimming took off 0 bases at V and 4 bases at J, with 14 bases between the two ends. The chain's CDR3 is CASSLVQGIPYNEQFF. CDR3 sequence (DNA): TGCGCCAGCAGCTTGGTTCAGGGCATACCATACAATGAGCAGTTCTTC. Full variable domain (outside the CDR3, taken from reference TRBV5-1 and TRBJ2-1): KAGVTQTPRYLIKTRGQQVTLSCSPISGHRSVSWYQQTPGQGLQFLFEYFSETQRNKGNFPGRFSGRQFSNSRSEMNVSTLELGDSALYLCASSLVQGIPYNEQFFGPGTRLTVL.

This chain uses TRBV18 with TRBJ2-1; 7 bases agree with TRBD1. Germline CDR1 is KGHSH and CDR2 is LQKENI. This CDR3 has 16 amino acids. Trimming at V came to 2 bases and at J to 2 bases, leaving 6 bases not matched to a gene. CDR3 amino acids: CASSPSGTVPYNEQFF. Here the CDR3 DNA reads TGTGCCAGCTCACCATCAGGGACAGTACCCTACAATGAGCAGTTCTTC.

The J gene is TRBJ2-5, the V gene TRBV10-1, with D perhaps matching TRBD1 (6 bases). Trimming took 3 bases from V and 3 from J, leaving 14 bases between them. The CDR3 runs 15 residues. Germline V gene sequence: CDR1 WNHNN, CDR2 SYGVQD (reference sequence). The DNA of the CDR3 is TGCGCCAGCAGTGACCCTCGGGCAGGGGAAGAGACCCAGTACTTC. It encodes CASSDPRAGEETQYF.

The rearrangement joins TRBV10-2 to TRBJ2-7; D not certain. The ends were cut back, 6 bases at V and 0 bases at J, with 12 bases in the middle. The CDR3 has 14 amino acids. CDR1 and CDR2 (germline): WSHSY, SAAADI. CDR3 region: CASRPGLSSYEQYF. CDR3 in DNA: TGCGCCAGCAGGCCCGGGCTAAGCTCCTACGAGCAGTACTTC.

The CDR3 loop reads CASGLVAGYNVLTF. As DNA, the CDR3 is TGTGCTAGTGGTTTGGTGGCAGGGTATAACGTCCTGACTTTC. This chain links TRBV12-5 with TRBJ2-6; perhaps TRBD1 as D (5 bases). Germline-derived CDR1 and CDR2 are LGHNT and FRNRAP. The CDR3 is 14 amino acids. V lost 0 bases to trimming and J lost 10 bases, with 10 bases between them.

This clone was seen just once. The chain is built from TRBV7-2 and TRBJ2-7, with a possible D match to TRBD2 (5 bases). There are 15 residues in the CDR3. Per the germline V gene, CDR1 is SGHTA and CDR2 is FQGNSA. V lost 0 bases and J 2 bases, leaving 11 bases between the germline ends. The CDR3: CASSLARVSTYEQYF. As DNA, the CDR3 is TGTGCCAGCAGCTTAGCGAGGGTCTCTACCTACGAGCAGTACTTC.

The CDR3 DNA reads TGTGTCAGAAGCGCATCCAGGGAGCACACTGAAGCTTTCTTT. The encoded protein is CVRSASREHTEAFF. The chain uses TRBV7-5 and TRBJ1-1. TRBV7-5 is labeled a pseudogene. This CDR3 spans 14 amino acids.